The T cell receptor beta chain described here comes from a study of blood T cell repertoires in COVID-19. Study context: Acute and convalescent COVID-19 specimens originated in the United States, Italy and Spain. Sample material is recorded as cDNA or gDNA derived from T cells, B-cell-depleted T cells, or PBMCs.

The germline V gene encodes CDR1 SGHTA and CDR2 FQGNSA. The CDR3 sequence is 16 residues long. Unmatched junction bases numbered 14, after V lost 5 bases and J lost 6 bases. Study processing details: Reference gene primers were amplified, and this amplification served to estimate nucleated cell counts. Using immunoSEQ multiplex PCR, the repertoire was profiled, and TCRdb retains in-frame clones only, with some absent. V, J and clone size derive from that table, while D and trimming were established from the DNA sequence. The data hold under 130,000 clones, with about four fifths observed a single time.

The clonotype comes from a woman of 80 years or more with acute or convalescent COVID-19. The rearrangement joins TRBV7-2 to TRBJ1-1; TRBD1 matches at 8 bases. Sequencing used peripheral blood. CDR3 coding DNA: TGTGCCAGCAGCCCGGCAAGAGGACAGGGACTACCTGAAGCTTTCTTT. Translated: CASSPARGQGLPEAFF.